Sequencing of this TCR beta chain was carried out in a study of beta chain features in type 1 diabetes. General observations from the study: Lower insertion and higher deletion counts appeared at VDJ junctions in type 1 diabetes patients.

Purities over 98% were achieved in all sorted populations. Germline V lookup: CDR1 SGHNT, CDR2 YYREEE (reference sequence). CDR3 size: 14 residues. J gave up 1 base and V 0 bases, and 1 base lay outside the gene matches. A few counts support this clone. What it binds is not known. Every bit of the isolated RNA underwent reverse transcription, so sequencing read expressed TCRB transcripts. Generated by immunoSEQ multiplex PCR, the TCRdb table keeps only in-frame clones and is missing some. The table records around 200,000 clones, approximately 13% of them present only once. The chain recombines TRBV5-4 with TRBJ2-7; 7 bases agree with TRBD2. The sequence came from a woman younger than 30 in good health. Sequenced: central memory CD4+ T cells from blood. The CDR3 region has the DNA TGTGCCAGCAGCTTGGGCGGGAGTTCCTACGAGCAGTACTTC. Translation: CASSLGGSSYEQYF.